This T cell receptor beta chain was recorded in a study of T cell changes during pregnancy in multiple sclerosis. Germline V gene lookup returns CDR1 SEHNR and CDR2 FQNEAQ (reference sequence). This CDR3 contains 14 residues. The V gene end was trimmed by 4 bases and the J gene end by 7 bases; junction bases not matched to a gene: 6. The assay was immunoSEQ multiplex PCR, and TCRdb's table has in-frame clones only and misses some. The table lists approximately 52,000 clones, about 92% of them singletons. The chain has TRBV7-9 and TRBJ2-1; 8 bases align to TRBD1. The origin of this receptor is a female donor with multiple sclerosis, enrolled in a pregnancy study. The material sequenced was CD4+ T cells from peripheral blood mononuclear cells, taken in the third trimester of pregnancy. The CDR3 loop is CASSSQDRGNEQFF. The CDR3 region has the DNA TGTGCCAGCAGCTCCCAAGACAGGGGAAATGAGCAGTTCTTC.